What follows describes a single T cell receptor beta chain. This entry comes from a study of lymphopenia after photon versus proton radiotherapy. Some clones are missing from TCRdb's copy, which holds only in-frame ones; the method was immunoSEQ multiplex PCR. The table lists over 35,000 clones, about 83% of them singletons, with over 20% in the top ten. Germline CDR1 LGHNA, CDR2 YSLEER. The CDR3 is 15 residues long. V dropped 1 base and J dropped 4 bases, with 12 bases sitting between them. The sample here was peripheral blood, taken from a patient treated with proton-based radiotherapy. This chain joins TRBV4-3 and TRBJ2-3; D unresolved. This TCR came from a woman in her 70s with pancreatic cancer. The CDR3 region has the DNA TGCGCCAGCAGCCAAGGGGCAAGAACATCAGATACGCAGTATTTT. Protein: CASSQGARTSDTQYF.